This T cell receptor (beta chain) is drawn from a study of blood T cells in healthy people across ages. It was with a sample-barcoded 5' primer and a J-beta primer mix that a second PCR of roughly 7 to 12 cycles was run. TCRdb itself ran the 5' RACE reads through MiXCR, one entry per CDR3 protein. The sample records 1.5 million to 2 million distinct CDR3 sequences, 40% to 55% being singletons. This clonotype showed up just a few times. Germline V CDR1 and CDR2: DFQATT, SNEGSKA (reference sequence). V gave up 3 bases and J gave up 3 bases; unmatched junction bases: 8. This CDR3 contains 14 residues. The receptor was derived from a woman aged 40 to 50 in good health. This sequence joins TRBV20-1 and TRBJ2-7; TRBD1 aligns across 7 bases. The sample consisted of blood. In DNA form, the CDR3 reads TGCAGTGCTAGCGACCTACAGGGGTACTACGAGCAGTACTTC. Amino acid sequence: CSASDLQGYYEQYF.